The 7 T cell receptor beta chains below were found in one sample sequenced in a study of T cell responses to AZD1222 COVID-19 vaccine. Clones were sequenced by immunoSEQ multiplex PCR, and TCRdb holds only the in-frame ones, with some missing. The table shows about 200,000 clones, with 80% to 95% occurring only once. The input for sequencing was peripheral blood, taken 28 days after the second AZD1222 dose. The receptors come from an adult who received the AZD1222 COVID-19 vaccine.

The gene calls are TRBV7-2 and TRBJ1-1; no clear D gene. There are 13 residues in the CDR3. The V end was cut by 7 bases, the J end by 1 base, with 10 bases between. Germline V gives CDR1 SGHTA, CDR2 FQGNSA. In DNA, the CDR3 is TGTGCCAGCAAAGATCGGCAGAACACTGAAGCTTTCTTT. Its translation: CASKDRQNTEAFF.

This chain joins TRBV19 and TRBJ2-7; D call uncertain. The CDR3 length is 15 residues. Per germline, CDR1 LNHDA and CDR2 SQIVND (reference sequence). The V end was cut by 3 bases, the J end by 3 bases, with 15 bases between. The CDR3 DNA is TGTGCCAGTAGTATGTGGCCCCTCTACGACTACGAGCAGTACTTC. It translates to CASSMWPLYDYEQYF.

In its sample, this clone was seen once. V and J are TRBV24-1 and TRBJ2-5, with D maybe TRBD1 (6 bases). Germline CDR1 and CDR2: KGHDR and SFDVKD. The CDR3 has 12 amino acids. Trimming left V 10 bases short and J 5 bases short, with 13 bases between. For the CDR3, the DNA is TGTGCCACAGGGACACCCGGGGAGACCCAGTACTTC. Encoded protein: CATGTPGETQYF.

The chain employs TRBV27 and TRBJ1-1, with unresolved D. Germline lookup yields CDR1 MNHEY and CDR2 SMNVEV (reference sequence). CDR3 length: 15 amino acids. The ends were cut back, 6 bases at V and 0 bases at J, with 14 bases in the middle. As DNA, the CDR3 is TGTGCCAGCAGCCGTCGCGGCCCGTTGAACACTGAAGCTTTCTTT. This translates into CASSRRGPLNTEAFF.

The chain carries TRBV12-5 and TRBJ1-5; D call uncertain. This CDR3 spans 13 amino acids. Germline CDR1 reads LGHNT; CDR2 reads FRNRAP. Trimming removed 1 base at V and 8 bases at J, with 9 bases between. The DNA of the CDR3 is TGTGCTAGTGGTTTGGCAAACTTGGAGCCCCAGCATTTT. Its translation is CASGLANLEPQHF.

The chain employs TRBV28 and TRBJ2-7; unclear D gene. V shed 1 base and J shed 3 bases, with 1 base lying between them. This CDR3 has 11 amino acids. CDR1 and CDR2 (germline): MDHEN, SYDVKM. The chain's CDR3 is CASSLYYEQYF. DNA of the CDR3: TGTGCCAGCAGTTTATACTACGAGCAGTACTTC.

This chain links TRBV19 with TRBJ1-5; D gene uncertain. Trimming took 3 bases from V and 2 from J, leaving 8 bases between them. From germline, CDR1 is LNHDA and CDR2 SQIVND (reference sequence). The CDR3 covers 14 residues. This CDR3 is CASSISVGNQPQHF. The CDR3 DNA is TGTGCCAGTAGTATTTCAGTGGGCAATCAGCCCCAGCATTTT.